Sequencing of this TCR beta chain was carried out in a study of Graves' ophthalmopathy and Graves' hyperthyroidism. Points from the study as a whole: Predictions made by the model for ophthalmopathy progression reached 70.59% sensitivity and about 72% specificity. Built on 13 signatures, a model told ophthalmopathy apart from stable hyperthyroidism with around 90% sensitivity and roughly 81% specificity. Most thyroid clonotypes expanded beyond 0.001 frequency were also found in blood.

This clonotype showed up just a few times. No antigen is known for it. V shed 3 bases, J shed 6 bases, and the junction held 5 bases outside the gene matches. CDR1 and CDR2 (germline): DFQATT, SNEGSKA (reference sequence). The CDR3 is made up of 14 amino acids. Out of more than 8.5 ml of fresh peripheral blood, PBMCs were obtained. CDR3 regions of TCR beta were amplified from RNA transcripts. RT-PCR with HTBI primers came first, then second-round multiplex PCR. Via MiXCR, TCRdb re-called the multiplex PCR reads, giving one row per CDR3 protein. The table lists about 740,000 distinct CDR3 sequences, roughly two fifths of them singletons, with about 40% in the top ten.

The origin of this receptor is an adult man with Graves' ophthalmopathy. The sample consisted of peripheral blood. This sequence joins TRBV20-1 and TRBJ1-5; 10 bases fit TRBD1. The CDR3 reads CSARGTGVGQPQHF. The CDR3 bases are TGCAGTGCTAGGGGGACAGGGGTGGGTCAGCCCCAGCATTTT.